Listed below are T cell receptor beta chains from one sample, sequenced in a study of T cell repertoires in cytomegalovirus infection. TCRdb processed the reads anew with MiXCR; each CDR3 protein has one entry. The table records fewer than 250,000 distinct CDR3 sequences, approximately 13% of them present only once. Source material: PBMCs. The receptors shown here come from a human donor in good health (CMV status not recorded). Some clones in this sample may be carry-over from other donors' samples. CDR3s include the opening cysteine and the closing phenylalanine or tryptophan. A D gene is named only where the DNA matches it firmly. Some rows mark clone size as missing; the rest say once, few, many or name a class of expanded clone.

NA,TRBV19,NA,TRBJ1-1,TGTGCCAGTAGTCCAAATTCAGCGAACACTGAAGCTTTCTTT,CASSPNSANTEAFF
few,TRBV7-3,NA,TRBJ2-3,TGTGCCAGCAGCCGTTACCTTGAGGGGAGCACAGATACGCAGTATTTT,CASSRYLEGSTDTQYF
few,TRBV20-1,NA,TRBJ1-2,TGCAGTGCTAGGGATTCTCGAGGCAGGTTCAACTATGGCTACACCTTC,CSARDSRGRFNYGYTF
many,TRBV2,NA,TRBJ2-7,TGTGCCAGCAGGACGGGACCCACCTCCGAGCAGTACTTC,CASRTGPTSEQYF
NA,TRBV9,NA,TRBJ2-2,TGTGCCAGCAGCGGGTATAGCGGAACCGGGGAGCTGTTTTTT,CASSGYSGTGELFF
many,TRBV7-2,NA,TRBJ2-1,TGTGCCAGCAGCTTAGGCGGGATGGTCGGCAATGAGCAGTTCTTC,CASSLGGMVGNEQFF
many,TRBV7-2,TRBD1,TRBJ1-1,TGTGCCAGCAGCCAAAGACAGGGGGTGACTGAAGCTTTCTTT,CASSQRQGVTEAFF
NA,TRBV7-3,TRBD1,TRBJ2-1,TGTGCCAGCAGCTTAAGATCTGGGACAGACCGGGAGCAGTTCTTC,CASSLRSGTDREQFF
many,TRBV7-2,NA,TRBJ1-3,TGTGCCAGCAGCTTACGGGCTCTTGGAAACACCATATATTTT,CASSLRALGNTIYF
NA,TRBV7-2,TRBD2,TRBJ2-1,TGTGCCAGCAGCTTGGGGCCTACGGGAGGGAGCTACAATGAGCAGTTCTTC,CASSLGPTGGSYNEQFF
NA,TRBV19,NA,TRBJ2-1,TGTGCCAGTAGTCCCCGGGGTGGTAGCTGTAGGAAGGTCAATGAGCAGTTCTTC,CASSPRGGSCRKVNEQFF
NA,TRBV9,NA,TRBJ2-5,TGTGCCAGCATCCCAAGAGAACAGGGCCAAGAGACCCAGTACTTC,CASIPREQGQETQYF
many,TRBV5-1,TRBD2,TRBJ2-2,TGCGCCAGCAGCTTTCAGCGGGAGGTTCGGACCGGGGAGCTGTTTTTT,CASSFQREVRTGELFF
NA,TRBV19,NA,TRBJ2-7,TGTGCCAGTAGTATAGGCGGCGGATCCTACGAGCAGTACTTC,CASSIGGGSYEQYF
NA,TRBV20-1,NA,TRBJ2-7,TGCAGTGCTAGAGATTCCTCCTCCCCAGGACACCTCTACGAGCAGTACTTC,CSARDSSSPGHLYEQYF
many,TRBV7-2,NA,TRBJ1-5,TGTGCCAGCAGCGGTTCCATTACAGGGACCGGCCAGCCCCAGCATTTT,CASSGSITGTGQPQHF
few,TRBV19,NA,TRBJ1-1,TGTGCCAGTAGCTCCGGGTCCCGGGGAGCTTTCTTT,CASSSGSRGAFF
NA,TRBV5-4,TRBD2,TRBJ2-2,TGTGCCAGCAGCTTGGCCCGTAGCGGGAGAGGGAACACCGGGGAGCTGTTTTTT,CASSLARSGRGNTGELFF
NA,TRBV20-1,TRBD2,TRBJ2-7,TGCAGTGCTAATTCAGCGGGGGGACCAAACCTCTACGAGCAGTACTTC,CSANSAGGPNLYEQYF
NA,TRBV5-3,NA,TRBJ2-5,TGTGCCAGCAGCTTGGACCAGAACCAAGAGACCCAGTACTTC,CASSLDQNQETQYF
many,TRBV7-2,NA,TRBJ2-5,TGTGCCAGCAGCGTTCTAGGGCTCCCAGGCCAGTACTTC,CASSVLGLPGQYF
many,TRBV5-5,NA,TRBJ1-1,TGTGCCAGCAGCTTGGACGGGGGAGATACTGAAGCTTTCTTT,CASSLDGGDTEAFF
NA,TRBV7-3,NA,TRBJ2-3,TGTGCCAGCAGCGGGACCCTTCAACTGGGAAATACGCAGTATTTT,CASSGTLQLGNTQYF
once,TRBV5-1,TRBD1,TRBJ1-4,TGCGCCAGCAGCTTGGCCCCCCCGGGACAGGGCGATGAAAAACTGTTTTTT,CASSLAPPGQGDEKLFF
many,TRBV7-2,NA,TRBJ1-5,TGTGCCAGCAGCTCTATAAATCAGCCCCAGCATTTT,CASSSINQPQHF
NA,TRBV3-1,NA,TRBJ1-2,TGTGCCAGCAGCCAAGATTTAGGGCAGTGGGGCTACACCTTC,CASSQDLGQWGYTF
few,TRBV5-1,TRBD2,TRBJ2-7,TGCGCCAGCAGCAGCACTAGCGGGAGGGCCTCAGAGCAGTACTTC,CASSSTSGRASEQYF